One sample yielded the 20 T cell receptor beta chains listed below, sequenced in a study of shared clonotypes between healthy human individuals. The method was immunoSEQ multiplex PCR; TCRdb's version includes in-frame clones alone and lacks a portion of them. The table includes some 1.5 million clones, about 96% detected once. Sequencing input: naive CD4+ T cells sorted from blood. Subset: CD45RA+ positively selected. The receptors come from a man aged 25 to 40 in good health.

This clone was seen more than once but under ten times. The chain recombines TRBV6-6 with TRBJ2-3, with 7 bases aligning to TRBD2. Germline lookup yields CDR1 MNHNY and CDR2 SVGAGI (reference sequence). This CDR3 is 15 amino acids long. The J segment lost 0 bases and the V segment lost 1 base, leaving 1 base of the junction unmatched. The DNA for the CDR3 is TGTGCCAGCAGTTACTGGCGGGAGAGCACAGATACGCAGTATTTT. Its protein product is CASSYWRESTDTQYF.

This clone was observed a single time. V and J are TRBV18 and TRBJ1-5; D ambiguous. V was clipped by 5 bases and J by 4 bases, with 6 bases between them. Germline V lookup: CDR1 KGHSH, CDR2 LQKENI. The CDR3 has 12 amino acids. CDR3 amino acids: CASSERNQPQHF. In DNA form, the CDR3 reads TGTGCCAGCTCAGAACGAAATCAGCCCCAGCATTTT.

In this sample, this clone turned up once. Other DNA variants within this sample encode the same CDR3. J is TRBJ2-7 and V is TRBV6-5, with TRBD1 matching over 10 bases. Germline CDR1 is MNHEY and CDR2 is SVGAGI. Trimming at V came to 1 base and at J to 3 bases, leaving 3 bases not matched to a gene. The CDR3 loop spans 15 amino acids. CDR3 amino acids: CASSYWGQGSYEQYF. CDR3 nucleotides: TGTGCCAGCAGTTACTGGGGACAGGGGAGCTACGAGCAGTACTTC.

Regarding this clone: The same CDR3 is also encoded by other DNA sequences in this sample. The gene calls are TRBV28 and TRBJ2-6; TRBD2 is a possible D gene (5 bases). V lost 2 bases to trimming and J lost 4 bases, with 9 bases between them. Germline V lookup: CDR1 MDHEN, CDR2 SYDVKM. The CDR3 consists of 15 residues. The CDR3 is CASSLGGPGANVLTF. The CDR3 bases are TGTGCCAGCAGTTTAGGCGGGCCCGGGGCCAACGTCCTGACTTTC.

The J gene is TRBJ2-7, the V gene TRBV30; possibly TRBD1 for D (6 bases). The CDR3 totals 15 residues. CDR1 is GTSNPN and CDR2 is SVGIG in the germline V gene (reference sequence). Trimming cost V 0 bases and J 2 bases, with 14 bases left between them. CDR3 residues: CAWSVGIYRAYEQYF. Written as DNA, the CDR3 is TGTGCCTGGAGTGTAGGGATCTACAGGGCCTACGAGCAGTACTTC.

This chain uses TRBV30 with TRBJ2-1, with D tentatively TRBD1 or TRBD2 (5 bases each). CDR1 is GTSNPN and CDR2 is SVGIG in the germline V gene (reference sequence). V was pared by 0 bases and J by 7 bases, with 16 bases between. The length of the CDR3 is 15 residues. CDR3 nucleotide sequence: TGTGCCTGGAGTGTGGGTATGGGGGAGTGGAATGAGCAGTTCTTC. It yields the protein CAWSVGMGEWNEQFF.

This rearrangement joins TRBV9 to TRBJ2-1, with D perhaps TRBD2 (5 bases). The CDR3 spans 13 residues. V dropped 1 base and J dropped 10 bases, with 12 bases sitting between them. In germline, CDR1 is SGDLS, CDR2 YYNGEE. The CDR3 nucleotides are TGTGCCAGCAGCGTAAGGTGGGAGTGGGAGCAGTTCTTC. This sequence encodes CASSVRWEWEQFF.

V is TRBV6-5 and J is TRBJ2-2; the D is unclear. V lost 11 bases, J lost 1 base, and 11 bases lay in between. Germline V gene data show CDR1 as MNHEY and CDR2 as SVGAGI. CDR3 size: 13 residues. The CDR3 DNA reads as TGTGCCGCCGGCCGGTGGAACACCGGGGAGCTGTTTTTT. Translation: CAAGRWNTGELFF.

In this sample, this clone turned up once. Additional DNA sequences in this sample encode the identical CDR3. The chain has TRBV5-1 and TRBJ2-7; TRBD1 matches at 10 bases. Germline V gene data show CDR1 as SGHRS and CDR2 as YFSETQ. The CDR3 is 15 residues long. V lost 4 bases and J lost 2; bases outside the gene matches: 6. CDR3 residues: CASSPRQGAAYEQYF. The CDR3 coding sequence is TGCGCCAGCAGCCCTCGACAGGGGGCGGCCTACGAGCAGTACTTC.

The count of this clone is one. DNA of the CDR3: TGTGCCAGCAGCTCCCTAGGGAGCTCTGGAAACACCATATATTTT. Residues: CASSSLGSSGNTIYF. The rearrangement uses TRBV5-5 and TRBJ1-3; no firm D call. There are 15 residues in the CDR3. Germline CDR1 is SGHKS and CDR2 is YYEKEE (reference sequence). V was shortened by 3 bases and J by 0 bases, with 10 bases between the two germline ends.

The chain links TRBV7-9 to TRBJ2-7, with TRBD2 matching over 8 bases. V lost 8 bases to trimming and J lost 1 base; unmatched junction nucleotides: 4. Germline lookup yields CDR1 SEHNR and CDR2 FQNEAQ (reference sequence). The CDR3 is 13 residues long. The CDR3 sequence: CASATSVSYEQYF. For the CDR3, the DNA is TGTGCCAGCGCGACTAGCGTTTCCTACGAGCAGTACTTC.

This sequence joins TRBV4-1 and TRBJ2-1, with a tentative D call TRBD2 (6 bases). Germline lookup yields CDR1 MGHRA and CDR2 YSYEKL. Trimming left V 0 bases short and J 4 bases short, with 13 bases between. CDR3 length: 16 amino acids. The chain's CDR3 is CASSQDLGGRYNEQFF. The CDR3 bases are TGCGCCAGCAGCCAAGATCTGGGAGGAAGGTACAATGAGCAGTTCTTC.

The chain uses TRBV7-9 and TRBJ2-1; 10 nucleotides match TRBD2. J gave up 7 bases and V 7 bases, and 13 bases lay outside the gene matches. The CDR3 consists of 16 residues. Germline V CDR1 and CDR2: SEHNR, FQNEAQ (reference sequence). The CDR3 DNA is TGTGCCAGCAAATTGGGGAGGGCTAGCGGGAGTAATGAGCAGTTCTTC. Translation gives CASKLGRASGSNEQFF.

This clone was observed a single time. J is TRBJ2-2 and V is TRBV4-1, with 8 bases aligning to TRBD2. The CDR3 is 15 amino acids. Per the germline V gene, CDR1 is MGHRA and CDR2 is YSYEKL. V lost 5 bases and J lost 6; bases outside the gene matches: 8. CDR3 coding DNA: TGCGCCAGCAGCTCTCCGGGAGGGCCTCCCGGGGAGCTGTTTTTT. As protein: CASSSPGGPPGELFF.

The chain is built from TRBV6-1 and TRBJ1-1; no clear D. The germline gives CDR1 MNHNS, CDR2 SASEGT. The CDR3 extends over 15 amino acids. V was shortened by 3 bases and J by 0 bases, with 11 bases between the two germline ends. CDR3 DNA sequence: TGTGCCAGCAGTGACCGGTTAATAATGAACACTGAAGCTTTCTTT. As protein: CASSDRLIMNTEAFF.

V usage is TRBV5-6 and J usage is TRBJ1-2, with 9 bases identical to TRBD1. The J segment lost 5 bases and the V segment lost 4 bases, leaving 9 bases of the junction unmatched. This CDR3 is 15 amino acids long. Per the germline V gene, CDR1 is SGHDT and CDR2 is YYEEEE. The CDR3 is CASSGGQGHGYGYTF. CDR3 DNA: TGTGCCAGCAGCGGGGGACAGGGCCATGGGTATGGCTACACCTTC.

CDR3 DNA sequence: TGTGCCAGCAGCCTCGTTGCGGGAAGCTCCTACAATGAGCAGTTCTTC. Protein: CASSLVAGSSYNEQFF. This chain uses TRBV6-4 with TRBJ2-1; possible D gene TRBD2, 6 bases. With 6 bases removed from V and 0 bases from J, the gap between germline ends came to 15 bases. The germline gives CDR1 MRHNA, CDR2 SNTAGT. This CDR3 has 16 amino acids.

For the CDR3, the DNA is TGCGCCAGCAGCCAAGGGACTAGCGGGTCCACAGATACGCAGTATTTT. Amino acids: CASSQGTSGSTDTQYF. The chain carries TRBV4-3 and TRBJ2-3, with 11 bases matching TRBD2. The J segment lost 2 bases and the V segment lost 1 base, leaving 2 bases of the junction unmatched. Germline V gene lookup returns CDR1 LGHNA and CDR2 YSLEER. The CDR3 is 16 amino acids.

The chain recombines TRBV5-5 with TRBJ1-2; D remains unclear. V gave up 0 bases and J gave up 7 bases, with 13 bases separating them. Looked up from germline, CDR1 is SGHKS and CDR2 is YYEKEE (reference sequence). The CDR3 covers 14 residues. The CDR3 region is CASSLEAALGGYTF. The CDR3 region has the DNA TGTGCCAGCAGCTTGGAAGCAGCGTTGGGTGGCTACACCTTC.

For the CDR3, the DNA is TGTGCCAGCAGCTTAGGAATAAGCAATCAGCCCCAGCATTTT. It is translated as CASSLGISNQPQHF. The V and J genes are TRBV11-2 and TRBJ1-5; D is uncertain. Germline V CDR1 and CDR2: SGHAT, FQNNGV. Between the trimmed V and J ends, which lost 1 base and 1 base, there was a span of 5 bases. The CDR3 has 14 amino acids.